This T cell receptor (beta chain) was sequenced during a study of T cells in Graves' hyperthyroidism and ophthalmopathy. Study observations and caveats: Expanded thyroid clonotypes (above 0.001) were mostly also found in blood.

This clonotype appeared many times. The target antigen is unknown. Diagnoses rested on clinical symptoms, serum thyroxine and TRAb, thyroid ultrasound and orbital computed tomography. TCR beta CDR3 regions were amplified from RNA transcripts. The HTBI primer set was used in a first-round RT-PCR of the TCR CDR3. TCRdb passed the multiplex PCR reads through MiXCR, listing each CDR3 protein once. The sample holds fewer than 400,000 distinct CDR3 sequences, roughly an eighth seen once. V shed 6 bases and J shed 6 bases, with 21 bases lying between them. The CDR3 is 16 amino acids. Germline-derived CDR1 and CDR2 are MNHNS and SASEGT.

The receptor was derived from a man aged 45-60 years with Graves' ophthalmopathy. V and J are TRBV6-1 and TRBJ2-1, with TRBD2 as a possible D gene (6 bases). Sequenced input: blood. CDR3 nucleotide sequence: TGTGCCAGCAGGTTCCTGGGACTGGGTGATCGCAATGAGCAGTTCTTC. Amino acids: CASRFLGLGDRNEQFF.